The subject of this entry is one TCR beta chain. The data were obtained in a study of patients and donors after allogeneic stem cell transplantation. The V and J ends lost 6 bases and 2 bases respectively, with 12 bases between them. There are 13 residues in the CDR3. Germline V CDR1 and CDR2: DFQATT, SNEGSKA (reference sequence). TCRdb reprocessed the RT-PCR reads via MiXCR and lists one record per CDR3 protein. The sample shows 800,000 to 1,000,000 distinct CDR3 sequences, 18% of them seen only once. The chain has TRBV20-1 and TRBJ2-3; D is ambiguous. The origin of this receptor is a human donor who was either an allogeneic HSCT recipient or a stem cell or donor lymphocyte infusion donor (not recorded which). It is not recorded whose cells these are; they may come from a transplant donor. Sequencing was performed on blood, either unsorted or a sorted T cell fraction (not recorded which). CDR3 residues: CSAIEMHTDTQYF. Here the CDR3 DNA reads TGCAGTGCGATAGAGATGCACACAGATACGCAGTATTTT.